This TCR beta chain originates from a study of brain T cells in children with intractable seizures. TCRdb's copy holds only in-frame clones and misses some; the assay was immunoSEQ multiplex PCR. In the table there are about 320,000 clones, more than 85% of which are singletons. Study outcomes and limitations: Pre-surgery blood may have been undersampled, hiding some clones. Viral specificity was inferred only from CDR3 similarity; HCMV serostatus was unknown.

Of note for this clone: The antigen is not known.

Time point denoted: blood from clinic visit 5 months post-surgery; TSC patient then seizure free. Only cases whose brain tissue showed the highest T cell transcript signatures were sequenced. This CDR3 contains 16 residues. Germline V gene sequence: CDR1 SGHRS, CDR2 YFSETQ. V lost 2 bases and J lost 6, with 17 bases in between. This TCR was recovered from a boy under two years old with tuberous sclerosis and intractable seizures. The rearrangement joins TRBV5-1 to TRBJ1-4, with D hard to call. The source material was peripheral blood, sampled roughly 5 months after surgery. The CDR3 DNA reads as TGCGCCAGCAGCTTAGGTGTCCTCCGGACCCATGAAAAACTGTTTTTT. It specifies CASSLGVLRTHEKLFF.